The present T cell receptor beta chain was sequenced within a study of shared clonotypes between healthy human individuals. For the study at large: Contributing individuals were a couple of females and three males aged 18 to 49. Used for every donor were three CD4 naive, three CD4 memory, two CD8 naive and one CD8 memory plate. Overall study results and limits: Since donors were few, the genetic and exposure-history diversity represented was limited.

This clone was found a few times. Its antigen is unidentified. This sample includes further DNA sequences coding for the same CDR3. The CDR3 covers 12 residues. Trimming shortened V by 4 bases and J by 0 bases, and 5 bases separated the two germline ends. Germline V lookup: CDR1 SGHRS, CDR2 YFSETQ. Only in-frame clones appear in the TCRdb table, and some are missing; sequencing was by immunoSEQ multiplex PCR. The sample includes some 2.3 million clones, just over 90% of them seen just once. This chain joins TRBV5-1 and TRBJ2-7; D uncertain. The sequencing input was naive CD4+ T cells from PBMCs. Subset: CD45RA+ positively selected. The clonotype comes from a man between 18 and 35 years old in good health. Some clones in this sample may be carry-over from other donors' samples. CDR3 sequence: CASSLSSYEQYF. Here the CDR3 DNA reads TGCGCCAGCAGCCTGAGCTCCTACGAGCAGTACTTC.